What follows are 6 T cell receptor beta chains derived from one specimen sequenced in a study of blood T cell repertoires in COVID-19. This table comes from immunoSEQ multiplex PCR, and its TCRdb copy is limited to in-frame clones, with some not included. The sample contains about 230,000 clones, approximately 80% of which appear only once. Sequencing was performed on peripheral blood. Source of these receptors: a woman aged 50 to 60 with acute or convalescent COVID-19.

This CDR3 is CASSKNGDTQYF. For the CDR3, the DNA is TGTGCCAGTAGTAAAAACGGGGATACGCAGTATTTT. The rearrangement links TRBV19 to TRBJ2-3; no firm D call. The V and J ends lost 4 bases and 6 bases respectively, with 8 bases between them. The CDR3 has 12 amino acids. Looked up from germline, CDR1 is LNHDA and CDR2 is SQIVND (reference sequence).

The chain has TRBV29-1 and TRBJ1-2; the D is unclear. Germline CDR1 and CDR2: SQVTM and ANQGSEA. CDR3 length: 12 amino acids. The V gene lost 3 bases and the J gene lost 8 bases, with 13 bases spanning the gap. This CDR3 reads CSVDIHTGGYTF. In DNA form, the CDR3 reads TGCAGCGTTGACATCCACACGGGAGGCTACACCTTC.

V and J are TRBV27 and TRBJ2-3, with TRBD2 matching over 12 bases. The CDR3 runs to 16 residues. CDR1 and CDR2 (germline): MNHEY, SMNVEV (reference sequence). V was clipped by 7 bases and J by 0 bases; unmatched bases: 5. As DNA, the CDR3 is TGTGCCAGCACACGGACTAGCGGGGATAGCACAGATACGCAGTATTTT. It encodes CASTRTSGDSTDTQYF.

Turning to this clone: At the DNA level, this CDR3 is encoded by other sequences in the same sample as well. The rearrangement joins TRBV6-5 to TRBJ2-1; D not resolved. Per the germline V gene, CDR1 is MNHEY and CDR2 is SVGAGI. This CDR3 has 13 residues. Trimming took 3 bases from V and 7 from J, leaving 10 bases between them. CDR3 coding DNA: TGTGCCAGCAGTTATCCGGGTAGGAATGAGCAGTTCTTC. Amino acid sequence: CASSYPGRNEQFF.

This clone was counted once. The gene calls are TRBV7-2 and TRBJ2-7, with 8 bases lining up with TRBD2. The germline V gene has CDR1 SGHTA and CDR2 FQGNSA. V was pared by 3 bases and J by 2 bases, with 9 bases of the junction left unmatched. The CDR3 is made up of 16 amino acids. The CDR3 DNA is TGTGCCAGCAGCTTTAGCCGGACTAGCATTGCCTACGAGCAGTACTTC. It yields the protein CASSFSRTSIAYEQYF. The full variable domain, with the rest looked up from reference TRBV7-2 and TRBJ2-7, is GAGVSQSPSNKVTEKGKDVELRCDPISGHTALYWYRQSLGQGLEFLIYFQGNSAPDKSGLPSDRFSAERTGGSVSTLTIQRTQQEDSAVYLCASSFSRTSIAYEQYFGPGTRLTVT.

This chain connects TRBV5-4 to TRBJ2-7; 8 bases line up with TRBD1. V shed 4 bases and J 2 bases; nucleotides not matched to a gene: 11. Germline lookup yields CDR1 SGHNT and CDR2 YYREEE (reference sequence). This CDR3 is built from 16 residues. The DNA for the CDR3 is TGTGCCAGCAGCGCAGGGGGCAGACACCCCCCCTACGAGCAGTACTTC. This encodes CASSAGGRHPPYEQYF.